This T cell receptor beta chain was sequenced in a study of T cell responses to AZD1222 COVID-19 vaccine. As to this clone: Its antigen is unknown.

General study results and limits: Among those given AZD1222, only five or six were seropositive at baseline.

The germline V gene has CDR1 SQVTM and CDR2 ANQGSEA. This CDR3 region has 13 residues. V lost 3 bases to trimming and J lost 3 bases, with 12 bases between them. Assay: immunoSEQ multiplex PCR; the TCRdb copy retains only in-frame clones and omits some. The data show tens of thousands of clones, 70% to 90% seen once. This chain links TRBV29-1 with TRBJ2-7; D tentatively fits TRBD1 or TRBD2 (5 bases each). Sequencing was performed on peripheral blood, taken on day 0 of AZD1222 vaccination. This clonotype originated in an adult in good health. CDR3 DNA: TGCAGCGTTGAGTCGGGGCCAATCTACGAGCAGTACTTC. It translates to CSVESGPIYEQYF.